This T cell receptor beta chain was identified in a study of spatial heterogeneity in lung cancer. The CDR3 is 13 residues long. The ends were cut back, 6 bases at V and 1 base at J, with 9 bases in the middle. CDR1 SEHNR and CDR2 FQNEAQ come from the germline V gene (reference sequence). Time point specified: sample taken at primary tumor resection. Samples were donated by 72 untreated early-stage non-small cell lung cancer patients. Material for sequencing was whole RNA from tumor, nontumor lung or frozen PBMC, left unsorted. MiXCR, applied by TCRdb to the 5' RACE reads, yields one record per CDR3 protein. This table has roughly 40,000 distinct CDR3 sequences, under 7.5% appearing once.

Specimen: PBMCs, collected at surgery. The rearrangement links TRBV7-9 to TRBJ1-1; D is undetermined. The sequence was collected from a female donor with early-stage non-small cell lung cancer. The chain's CDR3 is CASSSDGNTEAFF. CDR3 coding DNA: TGTGCCAGCAGTTCAGACGGGAACACTGAAGCTTTCTTT.